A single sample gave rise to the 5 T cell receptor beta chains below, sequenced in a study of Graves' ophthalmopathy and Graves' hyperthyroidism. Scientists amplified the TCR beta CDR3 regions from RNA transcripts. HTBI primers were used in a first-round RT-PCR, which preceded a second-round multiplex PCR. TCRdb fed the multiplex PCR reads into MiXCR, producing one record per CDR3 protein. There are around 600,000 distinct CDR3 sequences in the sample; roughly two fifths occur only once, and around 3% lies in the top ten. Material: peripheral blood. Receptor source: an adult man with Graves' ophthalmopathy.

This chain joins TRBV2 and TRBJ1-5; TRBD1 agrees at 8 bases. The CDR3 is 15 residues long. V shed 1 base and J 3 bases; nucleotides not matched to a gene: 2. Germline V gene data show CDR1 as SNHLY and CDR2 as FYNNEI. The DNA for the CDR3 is TGTGCCAGCAGTGAAGGGACAGGGAACAATCAGCCCCAGCATTTT. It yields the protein CASSEGTGNNQPQHF.

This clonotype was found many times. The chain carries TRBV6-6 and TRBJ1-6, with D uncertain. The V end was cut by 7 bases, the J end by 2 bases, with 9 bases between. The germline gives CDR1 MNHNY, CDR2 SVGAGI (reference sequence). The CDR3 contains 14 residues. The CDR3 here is CASTYGTYNSPLHF. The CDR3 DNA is TGTGCCAGCACCTATGGGACCTATAATTCACCCCTCCACTTT.

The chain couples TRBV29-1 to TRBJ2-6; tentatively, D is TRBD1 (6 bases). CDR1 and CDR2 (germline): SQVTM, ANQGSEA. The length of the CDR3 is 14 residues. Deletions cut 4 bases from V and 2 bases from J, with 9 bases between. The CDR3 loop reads CSVVGDTGANVLTF. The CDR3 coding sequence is TGCAGCGTTGTGGGGGACACTGGGGCCAACGTCCTGACTTTC.

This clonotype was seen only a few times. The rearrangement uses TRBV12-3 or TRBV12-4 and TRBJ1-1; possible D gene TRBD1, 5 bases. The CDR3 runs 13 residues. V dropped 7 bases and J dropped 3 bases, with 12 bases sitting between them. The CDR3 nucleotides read TGTGCCAGCAAGTCCAGCAGGGACACTGAAGCTTTCTTT. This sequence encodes CASKSSRDTEAFF.

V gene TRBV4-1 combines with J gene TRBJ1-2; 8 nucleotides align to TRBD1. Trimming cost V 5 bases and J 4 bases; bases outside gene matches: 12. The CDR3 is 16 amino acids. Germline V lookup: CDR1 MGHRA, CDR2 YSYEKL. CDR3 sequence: CASSITDRVGPYGYTF. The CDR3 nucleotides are TGCGCCAGCAGCATAACGGACAGGGTAGGTCCCTATGGCTACACCTTC.